The 31 T cell receptor beta chains given below trace back to one sample, sequenced in a study of T-cell memory formation after mild COVID-19. TCRdb reprocessed the 5' RACE reads with MiXCR, giving one entry per CDR3 protein. The sample carries under 550,000 distinct CDR3 sequences, roughly 18% recorded once. Material: PBMCs or a T cell subset sorted from them (not recorded which). These receptor sequences come from a man aged 18 to 35 who had mild COVID-19 (a few samples of this study predate the infection). Cell type and time point are not known.

This clonotype has just a few counts. The rearrangement joins TRBV6-5 to TRBJ2-7; TRBD2 agrees at 9 bases. Germline CDR1 and CDR2: MNHEY and SVGAGI. This CDR3 spans 14 amino acids. V dropped 5 bases and J dropped 4; count of bases not matched to a gene: 6. The DNA of the CDR3 is TGTGCCAGCAGTCACTTACTAGCGGGTTACGAGCAGTACTTC. This translates into CASSHLLAGYEQYF.

This clonotype was observed at least ten times. V gene TRBV5-1 combines with J gene TRBJ2-5; TRBD2 might be the D (5 bases). The V end lost 0 bases, the J end lost 4 bases, and 10 bases lay between the germline ends. The V gene's germline CDR1 is SGHRS and CDR2 YFSETQ. This CDR3 spans 14 amino acids. CDR3 sequence reads: CASSLDWERETQYF. The CDR3 DNA sequence: TGCGCCAGCAGCTTGGACTGGGAGAGAGAGACCCAGTACTTC.

This chain joins TRBV3-2 and TRBJ2-5; no DNA check was done on the table's D call, TRBD2. TRBV3-2 is noted as a pseudogene. CDR3 size: 16 residues. CDR3 amino acids: CASSQEGLAGEETQYF. CDR3 DNA sequence: TGTGCCAGCAGCCAAGAGGGACTAGCGGGGGAGGAGACCCAGTACTTC.

V is TRBV28 and J is TRBJ1-2; 10 positions match TRBD1. J gave up 5 bases and V 6 bases, and 6 bases lay outside the gene matches. Germline CDR1 reads MDHEN; CDR2 reads SYDVKM. The CDR3 extends over 14 amino acids. The CDR3 DNA reads TGTGCCAGCAGGTCTCCGGGACAGGGGTATGGCTACACCTTC. Its protein product is CASRSPGQGYGYTF.

This clonotype was detected only a few times. This chain uses TRBV5-4 with TRBJ2-4; 15 nucleotides match TRBD2. Germline V gives CDR1 SGHNT, CDR2 YYREEE (reference sequence). V lost 0 bases and J lost 7; bases outside the gene matches: 11. CDR3 length: 19 residues. The chain's CDR3 is CASSLEGTSGGPLANIQYF. The CDR3 nucleotides are TGTGCCAGCAGCTTGGAGGGGACTAGCGGGGGGCCACTCGCGAACATTCAGTACTTC.

Here the CDR3 reads CASGSGGSSYEQYF. CDR3 bases: TGTGCCAGCGGTAGCGGGGGCAGCTCCTACGAGCAGTACTTC. The rearrangement links TRBV12-3 or TRBV12-4 to TRBJ2-7; 9 nucleotides align to TRBD2. Germline trimming cut 8 bases from V and 0 bases from J; bases unmatched to any gene: 5. There are 14 residues in the CDR3.

The rearrangement joins TRBV25-1 to TRBJ1-3, with 9 bases lining up with TRBD1. Trimming took 5 bases from V and 4 from J; bases not matched to a gene: 6. The CDR3 contains 15 residues. Per the germline V gene, CDR1 is MGHDK and CDR2 is SYGVNS. CDR3 loop: CASSRGQGEGNTIYF. The CDR3 nucleotides read TGTGCCAGCAGTAGGGGACAGGGAGAAGGAAACACCATATATTTT. Full variable domain (outside the CDR3, taken from reference TRBV25-1 and TRBJ1-3): EADIYQTPRYLVIGTGKKITLECSQTMGHDKMYWYQQDPGMELHLIHYSYGVNSTEKGDLSSESTVSRIRTEHFPLTLESARPSHTSQYLCASSRGQGEGNTIYFGEGSWLTVV.

The chain uses TRBV12-5 and TRBJ1-5, with D unclear. The CDR3 spans 12 residues. Looked up from germline, CDR1 is LGHNT and CDR2 is FRNRAP. The V gene lost 1 base and the J gene lost 4 bases, with 2 bases spanning the gap. In DNA, the CDR3 is TGTGCTAGTGGTTTGGGGAATCAGCCCCAGCATTTT. As protein: CASGLGNQPQHF.

This clonotype came up many times. V usage is TRBV9 and J usage is TRBJ1-1; possible D gene TRBD1, 5 bases. Germline V gene lookup returns CDR1 SGDLS and CDR2 YYNGEE. This CDR3 is built from 13 residues. The V and J ends lost 0 bases and 3 bases respectively, with 6 bases between them. Written as DNA, the CDR3 is TGTGCCAGCAGCGTAGGAGGGGACACTGAAGCTTTCTTT. Encoded protein: CASSVGGDTEAFF.

This clonotype has a handful of counts. The chain employs TRBV7-2 and TRBJ1-2, with 9 nucleotides matching TRBD1. The V and J ends lost 7 bases and 2 bases, in that order; junction bases with no gene match: 5. Per germline, CDR1 SGHTA and CDR2 FQGNSA. This CDR3 has 14 amino acids. CDR3 amino acids: CASTLGTGNYGYTF. The DNA for the CDR3 is TGTGCCAGCACCCTAGGGACAGGGAACTATGGCTACACCTTC.

Only a few counts were recorded for this clonotype. V usage is TRBV12-3 or TRBV12-4 and J usage is TRBJ1-1; the D gene is possibly TRBD1 (6 bases). CDR3 size: 16 residues. V was cut by 5 bases and J by 1 base, with 17 bases left in between. The CDR3 region is CASSVTGRGANTEAFF. CDR3 DNA sequence: TGTGCCAGCAGTGTTACCGGGAGGGGGGCGAACACTGAAGCTTTCTTT.

This chain connects TRBV6-6 to TRBJ1-1; no definite D call. CDR1 MNHNY and CDR2 SVGAGI come from the germline V gene (reference sequence). The V gene lost 2 bases and the J gene lost 4 bases, with 8 bases spanning the gap. The CDR3 runs to 13 residues. The CDR3: CASSYTSTTEAFF. DNA of the CDR3: TGTGCCAGCAGTTACACGTCTACCACTGAAGCTTTCTTT.

This clonotype was found a few times. The chain combines TRBV6-5 with TRBJ1-2; D is undetermined. CDR3 size: 13 residues. Germline V gene data show CDR1 as MNHEY and CDR2 as SVGAGI. Trimming took 7 bases from V and 4 from J, leaving 13 bases between them. The CDR3 coding sequence is TGTGCCAGCAACCGGAACGGCGGCTATGGCTACACCTTC. Its translation: CASNRNGGYGYTF.

The sample holds a few counts of this clonotype. V usage is TRBV3-1 and J usage is TRBJ2-1, with TRBD2 identical over 7 bases. Germline V gene sequence: CDR1 LGHDT, CDR2 YNNKEL (reference sequence). V dropped 2 bases and J dropped 3; count of bases not matched to a gene: 1. CDR3 length equals 14 residues. The CDR3: CASSQRTSYNEQFF. The CDR3 region has the DNA TGTGCCAGCAGCCAAAGGACTAGCTACAATGAGCAGTTCTTC.

The V call is TRBV10-3, the J call TRBJ2-3; D is perhaps TRBD1 or TRBD2 (5 bases each). CDR3 length: 14 amino acids. V lost 4 bases and J 3 bases, leaving 11 bases between the germline ends. The germline V gene encodes CDR1 ENHRY and CDR2 SYGVKD. In DNA form, the CDR3 reads TGTGCCATCAGTGCCAGGGAGAATACAGATACGCAGTATTTT. This codes for CAISARENTDTQYF.

In its sample, this clonotype was seen a few times. The V call is TRBV4-1, the J call TRBJ1-2; D is unclear. Germline assignment: CDR1 MGHRA and CDR2 YSYEKL. The CDR3 has 15 residues. V was cut by 4 bases and J by 1 base, with 13 bases left in between. The CDR3 protein is CASSLAFFFNYGYTF. CDR3 coding DNA: TGCGCCAGCAGCCTGGCTTTTTTTTTTAACTATGGCTACACCTTC.

The rearrangement links TRBV7-9 to TRBJ2-4, with a weak D call TRBD1 (6 bases). With 4 bases removed from V and 4 bases from J, the gap between germline ends came to 11 bases. CDR3 size: 14 residues. Germline lookup yields CDR1 SEHNR and CDR2 FQNEAQ (reference sequence). The CDR3 coding sequence is TGTGCCAGCAGCTCGAGGACAGAAAAAAACATTCAGTACTTC. Amino acids: CASSSRTEKNIQYF. The entire variable domain, with the rest obtained from reference TRBV7-9 and TRBJ2-4, is as follows: DTGVSQNPRHKITKRGQNVTFRCDPISEHNRLYWYRQTLGQGPEFLTYFQNEAQLEKSRLLSDRFSAERPKGSFSTLEIQRTEQGDSAMYLCASSSRTEKNIQYFGAGTRLSVL.

In its sample, this clonotype was seen many times. The chain employs TRBV23-1 and TRBJ2-5; possible D gene TRBD2, 5 bases. TRBV23-1 is filed as an ORF, its function uncertain. V was clipped by 2 bases and J by 5 bases, with 12 bases between them. CDR3 length: 14 residues. CDR3 sequence: CASSQRGVGETQYF. As DNA, the CDR3 is TGCGCCAGCAGTCAACGGGGAGTCGGGGAGACCCAGTACTTC.

The chain joins TRBV6-6 to TRBJ2-6; no firm D call. CDR1 and CDR2 (germline): MNHNY, SVGAGI (reference sequence). This CDR3 spans 16 amino acids. Between the trimmed V and J ends, which lost 6 bases and 1 base, there was a span of 13 bases. CDR3 nucleotide sequence: TGTGCCAGCAGCCCGTGGGTGCCATCTGGGGCCAACGTCCTGACTTTC. It translates to CASSPWVPSGANVLTF.

This clonotype occurred a few times. The chain combines TRBV23-1 with TRBJ1-3; 7 nucleotides match TRBD1. TRBV23-1 is an ORF; its function is uncertain. The junction had 7 bases not matched to a gene; V was cut back by 7 bases and J by 4 bases. This CDR3 region has 14 residues. Written as DNA, the CDR3 is TGCGCCAGCAAGGAGGGGGCGAGAGGAAACACCATATATTTT. Residues: CASKEGARGNTIYF.

This clonotype was recorded once. The chain links TRBV7-9 to TRBJ2-5, with D hard to call. Germline-derived CDR1 and CDR2 are SEHNR and FQNEAQ (reference sequence). Trimming took off 6 bases at V and 5 bases at J, with 13 bases between the two ends. This CDR3 is built from 13 residues. The CDR3 coding sequence is TGTGCCAGCAGGCCAGAAGGGTGGGAGACCCAGTACTTC. This encodes CASRPEGWETQYF.

The chain uses TRBV7-9 and TRBJ2-5; 9 nucleotides agree with TRBD1. The germline V gene encodes CDR1 SEHNR and CDR2 FQNEAQ (reference sequence). The V and J ends lost 5 bases and 5 bases, in that order; junction bases with no gene match: 6. This CDR3 has 14 residues. The CDR3 reads CASSARGTGETQYF. CDR3 in DNA: TGTGCCAGCAGCGCGAGAGGGACAGGGGAGACCCAGTACTTC.

The genes are TRBV4-3 and TRBJ2-3; D gene uncertain. Trimming cost V 1 base and J 11 bases, with 13 bases left between them. The germline V gene has CDR1 LGHNA and CDR2 YSLEER. The CDR3 length is 13 residues. The DNA of the CDR3 is TGCGCCAGCAGCCAAGGCCCCCCTCTAAAGCAGTATTTT. The encoded protein is CASSQGPPLKQYF.

This clonotype was counted between two and nine times. The rearrangement links TRBV12-3 or TRBV12-4 to TRBJ2-2, with unresolved D. The length of the CDR3 is 14 residues. V gave up 7 bases and J gave up 4 bases, with 13 bases separating them. This CDR3 reads CASIRILGTGELFF. The CDR3 bases are TGTGCCAGCATTCGGATCCTAGGCACCGGGGAGCTGTTTTTT.

The CDR3 is CASMSPTGELFF. As DNA, the CDR3 is TGTGCCAGCATGTCACCCACCGGGGAGCTGTTTTTT. The chain links TRBV2 to TRBJ2-2; D not certain. This CDR3 is 12 amino acids long. Germline CDR1 is SNHLY and CDR2 is FYNNEI. With 7 bases removed from V and 4 bases from J, the gap between germline ends came to 7 bases.

This clonotype was counted a few times. This rearrangement joins TRBV2 to TRBJ2-3; D is uncertain. CDR1 is SNHLY and CDR2 is FYNNEI in the germline V gene. The CDR3 has 14 amino acids. With 1 base removed from V and 2 bases from J, the gap between germline ends came to 7 bases. This chain's CDR3 is CASSEGQPTDTQYF. CDR3 coding DNA: TGTGCCAGCAGTGAAGGTCAGCCCACAGATACGCAGTATTTT. The full variable domain, in which reference TRBV2 and TRBJ2-3 provide the parts outside the CDR3, is EPEVTQTPSHQVTQMGQEVILRCVPISNHLYFYWYRQILGQKVEFLVSFYNNEISEKSEIFDDQFSVERPDGSNFTLKIRSTKLEDSAMYFCASSEGQPTDTQYFGPGTRLTVL.

The chain carries TRBV20-1 and TRBJ2-1; possibly TRBD1 for D (6 bases). Germline CDR1 reads DFQATT; CDR2 reads SNEGSKA (reference sequence). V gave up 5 bases and J gave up 4 bases, with 18 bases separating them. The length of the CDR3 is 15 residues. This CDR3 is CSAPNSGTSYNEQFF. CDR3 coding DNA: TGCAGTGCTCCCAATTCGGGGACATCATACAATGAGCAGTTCTTC.

V is TRBV5-1 and J is TRBJ2-5, with unresolved D. The CDR3 runs 12 residues. Trimming left V 2 bases short and J 5 bases short, with 7 bases between. Germline values: CDR1 SGHRS, CDR2 YFSETQ. Written as DNA, the CDR3 is TGCGCCAGCAGCTTTAGTGAGGAGACCCAGTACTTC. It yields the protein CASSFSEETQYF.

Only a few counts were recorded for this clonotype. The chain is built from TRBV5-1 and TRBJ2-7; 8 bases are shared with TRBD2. CDR1 is SGHRS and CDR2 is YFSETQ in the germline V gene. CDR3 length: 14 amino acids. The V gene end was trimmed by 2 bases and the J gene end by 4 bases; junction bases not matched to a gene: 5. In nucleotides, the CDR3 is TGCGCCAGCAGCTTAAGTAGCGGGGTTTACGAGCAGTACGTC. Translation: CASSLSSGVYEQYV.

CDR3 DNA: TGCGCCAGCAGCTGGGGACGGGTCCAGAACACCGGGGAGCTGTTTTTT. This translates into CASSWGRVQNTGELFF. V and J are TRBV5-1 and TRBJ2-2, with D perhaps given as TRBD1 or TRBD2 (5 bases each). Germline assignment: CDR1 SGHRS and CDR2 YFSETQ. Trimming took off 3 bases at V and 1 base at J, with 13 bases between the two ends. This CDR3 region has 16 residues.

V gene TRBV10-3 combines with J gene TRBJ1-3; tentative D call: TRBD1 (5 bases). The CDR3 length is 16 residues. The ends were cut back, 2 bases at V and 1 base at J, with 12 bases in the middle. In germline, CDR1 is ENHRY, CDR2 SYGVKD. The CDR3 is CAISETQTASGNTIYF. CDR3 DNA sequence: TGTGCCATCAGTGAGACGCAGACAGCTTCTGGAAACACCATATATTTT.